This T cell receptor (beta chain) was captured in a study of blood T cell repertoires in COVID-19. Whole-study context: Sites in the United States, Italy and Spain provided acute and convalescent COVID-19 samples. PBMCs, B-cell-depleted T cells, or T cells were the source of the cDNA or gDNA that made up the material.

This clone was picked up one time. One end of the junction does not line up with germline, which may come from a read error. Per the original data handling: Researchers report that nucleated cell counts were estimated from reference gene primer amplification. The assay was immunoSEQ multiplex PCR, and TCRdb's table has in-frame clones only and misses some. For V, J and clone size, that table is used; D and trimming come from the DNA. Among 200,000 to 250,000 clones listed, 92% were seen once. This CDR3 contains 12 residues. Germline assignment: CDR1 MNHEY and CDR2 SVGAGI. Source material: peripheral blood. This sequence originates from a man between 60 and 75 years old with COVID-19, enrolled during active disease. The genes are TRBV6-5 and TRBJ1-1; D remains ambiguous. CDR3 DNA: TGTGCCAGCAGTCTACCCGGGCAGGACTTAAAATTT. Translating it yields CASSLPGQDLKF.